This T cell receptor beta chain was profiled in a study of blood T cells in healthy people across ages. The V segment lost 6 bases and the J segment 3 bases; nucleotides outside the gene matches: 6. CDR1 and CDR2 from the germline V gene are MNHNY and SVGAGI (reference sequence). The CDR3 is 15 residues long. This clonotype appeared once. Alongside a J-beta primer mix, a sample-barcoded 5' primer served in a second PCR lasting roughly 7 to 12 cycles. A template-switch adaptor that had 12 random nucleotides put a tag on each cDNA molecule. TCRdb redid the calling of the 5' RACE reads with MiXCR, one entry per CDR3 protein. Of about 640,000 distinct CDR3 sequences in the sample, around three fifths are singletons; the top ten hold approximately 37%.

The TCR comes from a man in his sixties in good health. V usage is TRBV6-6 and J usage is TRBJ2-1, with 9 bases aligning to TRBD1. Sequencing was done on a sample of blood. The CDR3: CASRRDRVVYNEQFF. The DNA for the CDR3 is TGTGCCAGCAGGAGGGACAGGGTAGTCTACAATGAGCAGTTCTTC.